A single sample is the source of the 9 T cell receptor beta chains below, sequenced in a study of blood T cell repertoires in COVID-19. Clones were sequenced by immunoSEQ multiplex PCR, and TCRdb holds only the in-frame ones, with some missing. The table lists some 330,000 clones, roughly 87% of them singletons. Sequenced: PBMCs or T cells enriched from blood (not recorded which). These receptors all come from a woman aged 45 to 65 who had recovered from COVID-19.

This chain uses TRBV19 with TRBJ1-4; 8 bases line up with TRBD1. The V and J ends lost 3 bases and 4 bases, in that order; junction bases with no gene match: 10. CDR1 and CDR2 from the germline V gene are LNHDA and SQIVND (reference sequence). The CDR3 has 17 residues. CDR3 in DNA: TGTGCCAGTAGTATGCGGCGCCTAACAGGGGGTAATGAAAAACTGTTTTTT. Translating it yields CASSMRRLTGGNEKLFF. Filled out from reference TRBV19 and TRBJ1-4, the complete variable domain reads DGGITQSPKYLFRKEGQNVTLSCEQNLNHDAMYWYRQDPGQGLRLIYYSQIVNDFQKGDIAEGYSVSREKKESFPLTVTSAQKNPTAFYLCASSMRRLTGGNEKLFFGSGTQLSVL.

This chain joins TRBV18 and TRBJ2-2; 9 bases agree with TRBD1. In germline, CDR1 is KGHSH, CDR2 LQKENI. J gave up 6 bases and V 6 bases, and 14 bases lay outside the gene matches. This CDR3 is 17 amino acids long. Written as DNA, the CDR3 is TGTGCCAGCTCCGACAGATTTACAGGGGGCGCGGCCGGGGAGCTGTTTTTT. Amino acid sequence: CASSDRFTGGAAGELFF.

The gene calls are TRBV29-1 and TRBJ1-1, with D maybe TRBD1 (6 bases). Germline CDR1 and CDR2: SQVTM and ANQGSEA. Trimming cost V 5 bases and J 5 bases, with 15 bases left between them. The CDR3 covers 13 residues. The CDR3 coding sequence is TGCAGCGTTACCGCGGGGGCGGGTACTGAAGCTTTCTTT. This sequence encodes CSVTAGAGTEAFF.

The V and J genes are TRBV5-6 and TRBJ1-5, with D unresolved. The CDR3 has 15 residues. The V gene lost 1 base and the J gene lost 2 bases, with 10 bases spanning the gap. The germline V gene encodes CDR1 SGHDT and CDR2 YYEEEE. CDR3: CASSLLVQGNQPQHF. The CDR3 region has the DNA TGTGCCAGCAGCTTGCTGGTCCAGGGCAATCAGCCCCAGCATTTT.

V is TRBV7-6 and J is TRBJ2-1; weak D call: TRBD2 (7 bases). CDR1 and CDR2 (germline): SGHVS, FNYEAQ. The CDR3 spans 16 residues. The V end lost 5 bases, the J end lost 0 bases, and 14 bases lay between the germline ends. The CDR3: CASSRGGAASYNEQFF. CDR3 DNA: TGTGCCAGCAGCAGGGGGGGTGCTGCCTCCTACAATGAGCAGTTCTTC. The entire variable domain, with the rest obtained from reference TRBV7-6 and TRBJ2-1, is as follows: GAGVSQSPRYKVTKRGQDVALRCDPISGHVSLYWYRQALGQGPEFLTYFNYEAQQDKSGLPNDRFSAERPEGSISTLTIQRTEQRDSAMYRCASSRGGAASYNEQFFGPGTRLTVL.

Written as DNA, the CDR3 is TGTGCCAGCTCATCGACAGGGGGAAATTCACCCCTCCACTTT. Its protein product is CASSSTGGNSPLHF. This chain connects TRBV18 to TRBJ1-6; 9 positions agree with TRBD1. The CDR3 length is 14 residues. V lost 5 bases and J lost 7; bases outside the gene matches: 3. Germline values: CDR1 KGHSH, CDR2 LQKENI.

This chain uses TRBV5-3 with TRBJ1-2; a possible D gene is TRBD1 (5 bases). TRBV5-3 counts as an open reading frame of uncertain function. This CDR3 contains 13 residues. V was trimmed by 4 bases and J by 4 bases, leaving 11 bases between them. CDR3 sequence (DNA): TGTGCCAGAAGCCTAGATACAGGCTATGGCTACACCTTC. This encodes CARSLDTGYGYTF.

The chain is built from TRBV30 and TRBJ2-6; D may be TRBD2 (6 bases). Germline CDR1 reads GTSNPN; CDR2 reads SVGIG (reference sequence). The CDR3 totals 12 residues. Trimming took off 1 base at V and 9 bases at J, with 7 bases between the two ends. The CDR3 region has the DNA TGTGCCTGGAGTGGGGGAGGCAACGTCCTGACTTTC. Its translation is CAWSGGGNVLTF.

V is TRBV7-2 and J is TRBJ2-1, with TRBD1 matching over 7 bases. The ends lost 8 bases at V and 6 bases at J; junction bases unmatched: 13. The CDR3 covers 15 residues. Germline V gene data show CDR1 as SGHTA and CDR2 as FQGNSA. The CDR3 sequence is CASSRDSPSANEQFF. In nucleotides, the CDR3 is TGTGCCAGCTCCCGGGACAGCCCATCGGCCAATGAGCAGTTCTTC.